This T cell receptor (beta chain) originates from a study of shared clonotypes between healthy human individuals. On the study more broadly: The plates for each donor numbered three CD4 naive, three CD4 memory, two CD8 naive and one CD8 memory.

Cells designated naive CD8 were CD45RO-negative and were positively selected for CCR7, with terminally differentiated effector memory CD45RA+ cells excluded. Points on this clone: Antigen specificity is unknown.

Each subset's genomic DNA was split evenly across several immunoSEQ plates. Only in-frame clones appear in the TCRdb table, and some are missing; sequencing was by immunoSEQ multiplex PCR. The table includes roughly 1,800,000 clones, around 96% detected once. Whole-study results and caveats: Several donors held 4.5% to 5% of naive CD4 clonotypes in common. Across subsets, estimated richness was generally greater for naive than for memory populations.

Germline V gives CDR1 SGHDT, CDR2 YYEEEE. CDR3 length: 13 amino acids. V gave up 3 bases and J gave up 8 bases, with 14 bases separating them. The TCR was taken from a man younger than 35 in good health. Sequencing was done on a sample of naive CD8+ T cells sorted from blood. The chain couples TRBV5-6 to TRBJ1-2, with TRBD1 as a possible D gene (5 bases). The CDR3: CASSWGGGNGYTF. The CDR3 DNA sequence: TGTGCCAGCAGCTGGGGTGGGGGTAACGGCTACACCTTC.